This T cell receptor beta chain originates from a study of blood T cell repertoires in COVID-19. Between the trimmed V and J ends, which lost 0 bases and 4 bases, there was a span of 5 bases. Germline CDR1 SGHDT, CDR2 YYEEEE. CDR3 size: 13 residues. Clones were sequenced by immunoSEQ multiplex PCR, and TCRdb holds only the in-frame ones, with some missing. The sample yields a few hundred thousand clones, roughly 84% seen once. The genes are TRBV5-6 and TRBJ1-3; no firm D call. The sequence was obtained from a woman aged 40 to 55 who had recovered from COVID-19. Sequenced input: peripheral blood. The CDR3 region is CASSLDVGNTIYF. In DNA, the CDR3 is TGTGCCAGCAGCTTGGATGTAGGAAACACCATATATTTT.